The 22 T cell receptor beta chains listed next were all sequenced from one sample in a study of neurological immune-mediated disorders. In TCRdb, the 5' RACE reads were re-called with MiXCR into one record per CDR3 protein. The data contain 70,000 or so distinct CDR3 sequences, around 5.2% of them singletons. Sample: PBMCs. The source of these receptors is a woman aged 25 to 39 with multiple sclerosis.

This clonotype came up many times. This chain uses TRBV12-3 or TRBV12-4 with TRBJ2-2; TRBD2 matches at 7 bases. The V segment lost 1 base and the J segment 1 base; nucleotides outside the gene matches: 0. The CDR3 totals 15 residues. CDR3 DNA: TGTGCCAGCAGTTTAGAGCGGGGGAACACCGGGGAGCTGTTTTTT. The encoded protein is CASSLERGNTGELFF.

The chain combines TRBV5-6 with TRBJ1-4; D is ambiguous. The length of the CDR3 is 17 residues. The V end lost 1 base, the J end lost 4 bases, and 17 bases lay between the germline ends. CDR1 is SGHDT, CDR2 YYEEEE, per germline. The CDR3 is CASSLRAVPGFNEKLFF. The CDR3 DNA follows: TGTGCCAGCAGCTTGCGCGCAGTCCCCGGGTTTAATGAAAAACTGTTTTTT.

In this sample, this clonotype turned up many times. The gene calls are TRBV5-1 and TRBJ1-1, with 10 positions matching TRBD1. This CDR3 has 15 amino acids. CDR1 and CDR2 from the germline V gene are SGHRS and YFSETQ. V was clipped by 4 bases and J by 6 bases; unmatched bases: 9. CDR3 in DNA: TGCGCCAGCAGCCCCTGGACAGGGGGTTCCCCTGAAGCTTTCTTT. Its translation: CASSPWTGGSPEAFF. Full variable domain (missing parts from reference TRBV5-1 and TRBJ1-1): KAGVTQTPRYLIKTRGQQVTLSCSPISGHRSVSWYQQTPGQGLQFLFEYFSETQRNKGNFPGRFSGRQFSNSRSEMNVSTLELGDSALYLCASSPWTGGSPEAFFGQGTRLTVV.

In its sample, this clonotype was seen many times. The CDR3 DNA follows: TGTGCCATGGTCGGTGACTCTGGAAACACCATATATTTT. Amino acid sequence: CAMVGDSGNTIYF. The chain has TRBV10-3 and TRBJ1-3; D ambiguous. The CDR3 has 13 residues. Trimming removed 9 bases from V and 0 bases from J, with 9 bases in between. CDR1 is ENHRY, CDR2 SYGVKD, per germline.

The sample holds many counts of this clonotype. The chain has TRBV5-1 and TRBJ2-7; D remains ambiguous. Germline V gene lookup returns CDR1 SGHRS and CDR2 YFSETQ. V gave up 0 bases and J gave up 4 bases, with 8 bases separating them. The CDR3 runs 13 residues. The CDR3: CASSLGAAYEQYF. The CDR3 DNA follows: TGCGCCAGCAGCTTGGGTGCGGCATACGAGCAGTACTTC.

This clonotype was recorded at least ten times. V and J are TRBV2 and TRBJ1-2; possible D gene TRBD1, 6 bases. Per the germline V gene, CDR1 is SNHLY and CDR2 is FYNNEI. This CDR3 is built from 12 residues. V was pared by 3 bases and J by 10 bases, with 12 bases between. CDR3 nucleotides: TGTGCCAGCAGTGACAGGGGTGGCGACTACACCTTC. It specifies CASSDRGGDYTF. Drawing the rest from reference TRBV2 and TRBJ1-2, the complete variable domain is EPEVTQTPSHQVTQMGQEVILRCVPISNHLYFYWYRQILGQKVEFLVSFYNNEISEKSEIFDDQFSVERPDGSNFTLKIRSTKLEDSAMYFCASSDRGGDYTFGSGTRLTVV.

This clonotype was seen ten or more times. This chain links TRBV20-1 with TRBJ2-5; D possibly corresponds to TRBD2 (7 bases). Germline lookup yields CDR1 DFQATT and CDR2 SNEGSKA (reference sequence). This CDR3 has 15 residues. The ends were cut back, 5 bases at V and 4 bases at J, with 20 bases in the middle. Written as DNA, the CDR3 is TGCAGTGCTCCACACCCCGGGGGGCCTCGAGAGACCCAGTACTTC. Its translation: CSAPHPGGPRETQYF.

This clonotype was seen a few times. The germline gene is not matched at one end of the junction; a read error may be the cause. The chain uses TRBV7-7 and TRBJ1-6; 9 positions agree with TRBD1. CDR1 and CDR2 from the germline V gene are SSHAT and FNYEAQ (reference sequence). CDR3 length equals 15 residues. The CDR3 spells CASSLGQGGSSPLNF. CDR3 coding DNA: TGTGCTAGCAGTTTGGGACAGGGTGGAAGTTCACCCCTCAACTTT.

This clonotype was seen many times. The gene calls are TRBV5-1 and TRBJ1-1; 9 bases agree with TRBD1. The ends lost 0 bases at V and 5 bases at J; junction bases unmatched: 8. Germline CDR1 reads SGHRS; CDR2 reads YFSETQ. The CDR3 consists of 16 residues. The DNA for the CDR3 is TGCGCCAGCAGCTTGGGTCATCCCGGGACAGGGACTGAAGCTTTCTTT. Protein: CASSLGHPGTGTEAFF.

This clonotype was counted at least ten times. The V and J genes are TRBV10-3 and TRBJ1-1; D may be TRBD1 (6 bases). V gave up 0 bases and J gave up 2 bases, with 13 bases separating them. This CDR3 spans 16 amino acids. Germline CDR1 ENHRY, CDR2 SYGVKD. CDR3 bases: TGTGCCATCAGTGAGTCCCCAGGACAGACTAACACTGAAGCTTTCTTT. Its protein product is CAISESPGQTNTEAFF.

This clonotype showed up many times. This chain uses TRBV12-3 or TRBV12-4 with TRBJ2-7; a weak D match, TRBD2 (5 bases). CDR3 length: 15 residues. Between the trimmed V and J ends, which lost 6 bases and 5 bases, there was a span of 20 bases. The CDR3 coding sequence is TGTGCCAGCAGCCCCTATGGAGAGGGCCTGGACGAGCAGTACTTC. Its translation: CASSPYGEGLDEQYF.

This clonotype has a handful of counts. The V gene is TRBV5-1, the J gene TRBJ2-3; no firm D call. This CDR3 comprises 14 residues. Germline assignment: CDR1 SGHRS and CDR2 YFSETQ. The V and J ends lost 0 bases and 5 bases respectively, with 10 bases between them. The chain's CDR3 is CASSLVSEQDTQYF. The CDR3 DNA reads as TGCGCCAGCAGCTTGGTTTCAGAACAAGATACGCAGTATTTT.

This clonotype has ten or more counts. DNA for the CDR3: TGTGCCAGCAGCTTTAGCGGGGGTCGCACAGATACGCAGTATTTT. Its protein is CASSFSGGRTDTQYF. The chain uses TRBV7-2 and TRBJ2-3; TRBD2 matches 9 bases. Germline V gene sequence: CDR1 SGHTA, CDR2 FQGNSA. The CDR3 runs 15 residues. V dropped 3 bases and J dropped 1; count of bases not matched to a gene: 2.

This clonotype was seen more than once but under ten times. CDR3 residues: CSASITTFAGAEAFF. In nucleotides, the CDR3 is TGCAGTGCTAGCATTACAACGTTCGCCGGCGCTGAAGCTTTCTTT. The chain couples TRBV20-1 to TRBJ1-1; D is uncertain. Germline V gene data show CDR1 as DFQATT and CDR2 as SNEGSKA (reference sequence). This CDR3 spans 15 amino acids. Between the trimmed V and J ends, which lost 3 bases and 6 bases, there was a span of 20 bases.

This clonotype was recorded at least ten times. The V call is TRBV20-1, the J call TRBJ2-5; no definite D call. CDR1 is DFQATT, CDR2 SNEGSKA, per germline (reference sequence). Deletions cut 5 bases from V and 3 bases from J, with 10 bases between. The length of the CDR3 is 12 residues. CDR3 coding DNA: TGCAGTGCTCATCGGGCCGAAGAGACCCAGTACTTC. Its protein product is CSAHRAEETQYF.

This clonotype was seen more than once but under ten times. The J gene is TRBJ2-7, the V gene TRBV27, with a possible D match to TRBD1 (7 bases). Germline V gene sequence: CDR1 MNHEY, CDR2 SMNVEV (reference sequence). This CDR3 is built from 19 residues. Trimming removed 1 base at V and 2 bases at J, with 24 bases between. CDR3 loop: CASSLYRPAGQRSPYEQYF. As DNA, the CDR3 is TGTGCCAGCAGTTTATACCGACCGGCGGGACAGAGATCCCCCTACGAGCAGTACTTC.

The table lists this clonotype with a few counts. The chain combines TRBV12-3 or TRBV12-4 with TRBJ1-1; 7 nucleotides align to TRBD1. With V trimmed by 4 bases and J by 1 base, 6 bases remained unmatched. This CDR3 comprises 15 residues. The CDR3 protein is CASSSNRGGNTEAFF. In nucleotides, the CDR3 is TGTGCCAGCAGTTCCAACAGGGGAGGGAACACTGAAGCTTTCTTT.

This clonotype came up many times. The gene calls are TRBV12-3 or TRBV12-4 and TRBJ1-5, with no clear D. Between the trimmed V and J ends, which lost 4 bases and 3 bases, there was a span of 7 bases. The CDR3 spans 13 residues. DNA of the CDR3: TGTGCCAGCAGTTCCAGCGACAATCAGCCCCAGCATTTT. It yields the protein CASSSSDNQPQHF.

This clonotype occurred many times. This chain joins TRBV5-6 and TRBJ2-7, with 12 bases identical to TRBD1. The V gene end was trimmed by 5 bases and the J gene end by 6 bases; junction bases not matched to a gene: 6. CDR3 length: 14 residues. Germline lookup yields CDR1 SGHDT and CDR2 YYEEEE. The CDR3 protein is CASSPGTGGLEQYF. The CDR3 nucleotides are TGTGCCAGCAGTCCCGGGACAGGGGGCCTCGAGCAGTACTTC.

There are a few counts of this clonotype. V is TRBV6-5 and J is TRBJ1-2; D is uncertain. V gave up 0 bases and J gave up 4 bases, with 9 bases separating them. Germline CDR1 reads MNHEY; CDR2 reads SVGAGI. The CDR3 loop spans 14 amino acids. The CDR3 region is CASSYSGSTYGYTF. The CDR3 DNA reads as TGTGCCAGCAGTTACTCGGGCAGTACCTATGGCTACACCTTC.

This clonotype turned up a few times. The rearrangement uses TRBV18 and TRBJ2-3; D gene unclear. Germline CDR1 reads KGHSH; CDR2 reads LQKENI. V was shortened by 5 bases and J by 5 bases, with 2 bases between the two germline ends. CDR3 length equals 10 residues. CDR3 region: CASSIDTQYF. In nucleotides, the CDR3 is TGTGCCAGCTCAATAGATACGCAGTATTTT.

In its sample, this clonotype was seen many times. The rearrangement uses TRBV5-1 and TRBJ2-7, with 9 bases fitting TRBD1. V lost 4 bases and J lost 7; bases outside the gene matches: 9. Germline values: CDR1 SGHRS, CDR2 YFSETQ. The CDR3 has 14 residues. The CDR3 loop is CASSIRDRVEEQYF. The CDR3 coding sequence is TGCGCCAGCAGCATCCGGGACAGGGTCGAAGAGCAGTACTTC.